One TCR beta chain is described in this entry. This CDR3 comprises 15 residues. Trimming took 5 bases from V and 3 from J; bases not matched to a gene: 7. As originally analysed: Estimated nucleated cell counts came from reference gene primer amplification. The table came from immunoSEQ multiplex PCR; TCRdb's copy has only in-frame clones and leaves some out. The D gene and trimming were derived from the DNA, and the V and J assignments and clone size from that table. This sample has fewer than 200,000 clones, with 80% to 90% found just once. In assigning cohorts, the study relied on participant-reported clinical history. Cohort 3 donors counted as recovered after two negative PCRs, clearance, or resolved symptoms. The entry originates in a study of blood T cell repertoires in COVID-19.

The sample taken for sequencing was PBMCs or T cells enriched from blood (not recorded which). The clonotype originates from a man aged 45-65 years who had recovered from COVID-19. This chain uses TRBV5-3 with TRBJ2-7; 11 positions agree with TRBD2. TRBV5-3 carries the ORF label, with uncertain function. DNA for the CDR3: TGTGCCAGAAGAGGGGCGACTAGCGGGGACTACGAGCAGTACTTC. Residues: CARRGATSGDYEQYF.